This T cell receptor beta chain was sequenced in a study of T cell repertoires in cytomegalovirus infection. About this clonotype: Antigen unknown.

TCRdb re-called the reads with MiXCR, one entry per CDR3 protein. The sample consists of hundreds of thousands of distinct CDR3 sequences, under 45% of them appearing once. General study findings and limits: Dominating the ex vivo response were TCR beta clonotypes that were CMV-specific and HLA-C-restricted.

CDR1 and CDR2 (germline): MNHEY, SMNVEV (reference sequence). The CDR3 extends over 15 amino acids. Trimming stripped 0 bases from V and 0 bases from J, with 9 bases between. The V gene is TRBV27, the J gene TRBJ2-7; D remains unclear. The input for sequencing was cultured PBMCs, taken from culture after CMV antigen stimulation. The TCR sequence derives from a human donor in good health (CMV status not recorded). Some clones in this sample may be carry-over from other donors' samples. CDR3 bases: TGTGCCAGCAGTTTATCCACTCGGAGCTCCTACGAGCAGTACTTC. Its translation: CASSLSTRSSYEQYF.